Listed here is a single T cell receptor beta chain. The entry originates in a study of cytomegalovirus exposure and HLA in healthy donors. The CDR3 consists of 18 residues. V lost 0 bases, J lost 1 base, and 6 bases stayed unmatched. The PCR contained 60 Vbeta and 13 Jbeta primers. TCRdb's copy holds only in-frame clones and misses some; the assay was immunoSEQ multiplex PCR. This table has roughly 120,000 clones, around four fifths appearing once. Sample: PBMCs. The TCR comes from a woman aged 60-70 years in good health and CMV-seropositive. The chain has TRBV6-7 and TRBJ1-1; 12 bases are shared with TRBD1. TRBV6-7 is designated an ORF whose function remains uncertain. The CDR3 sequence is CASSYSGTGGSRNTEAFF. DNA for the CDR3: TGTGCCAGCAGTTACTCGGGGACAGGGGGCAGCAGGAACACTGAAGCTTTCTTT.